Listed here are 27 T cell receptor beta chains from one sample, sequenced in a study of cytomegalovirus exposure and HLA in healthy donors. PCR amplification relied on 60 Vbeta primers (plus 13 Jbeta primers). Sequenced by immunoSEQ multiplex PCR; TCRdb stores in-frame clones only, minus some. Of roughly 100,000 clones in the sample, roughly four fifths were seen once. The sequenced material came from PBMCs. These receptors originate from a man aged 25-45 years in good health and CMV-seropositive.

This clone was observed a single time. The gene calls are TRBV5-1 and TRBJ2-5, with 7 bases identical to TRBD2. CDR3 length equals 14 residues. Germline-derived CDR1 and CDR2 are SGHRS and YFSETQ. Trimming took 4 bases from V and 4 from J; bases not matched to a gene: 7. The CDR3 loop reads CASSSRTSLETQYF. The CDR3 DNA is TGCGCCAGCAGCAGCAGGACTAGTCTAGAGACCCAGTACTTC.

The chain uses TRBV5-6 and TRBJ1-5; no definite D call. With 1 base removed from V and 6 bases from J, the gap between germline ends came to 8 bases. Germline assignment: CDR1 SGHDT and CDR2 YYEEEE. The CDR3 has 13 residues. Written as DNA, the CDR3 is TGTGCCAGCAGCTTGAAGGCGGGTCAGCCCCAGCATTTT. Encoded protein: CASSLKAGQPQHF.

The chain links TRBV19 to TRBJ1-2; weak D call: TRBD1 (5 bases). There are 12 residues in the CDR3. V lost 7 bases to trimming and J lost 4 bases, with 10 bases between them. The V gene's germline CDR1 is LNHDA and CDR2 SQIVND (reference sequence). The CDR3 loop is CASINDSYGYTF. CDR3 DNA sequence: TGTGCCAGTATAAACGACAGCTATGGCTACACCTTC.

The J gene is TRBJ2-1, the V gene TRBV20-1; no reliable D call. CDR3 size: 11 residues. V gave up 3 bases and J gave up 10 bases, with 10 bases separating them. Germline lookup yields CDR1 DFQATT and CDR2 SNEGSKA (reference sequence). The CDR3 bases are TGCAGTGCTAGTTCTTCAGTGGAGCAGTTCTTC. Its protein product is CSASSSVEQFF.

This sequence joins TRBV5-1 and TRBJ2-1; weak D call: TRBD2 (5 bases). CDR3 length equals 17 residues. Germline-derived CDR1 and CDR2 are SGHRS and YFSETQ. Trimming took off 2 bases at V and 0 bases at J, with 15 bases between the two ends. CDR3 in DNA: TGCGCCAGCAGCTTTGGCCAAGGGAGCAGCTCCTACAATGAGCAGTTCTTC. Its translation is CASSFGQGSSSYNEQFF.

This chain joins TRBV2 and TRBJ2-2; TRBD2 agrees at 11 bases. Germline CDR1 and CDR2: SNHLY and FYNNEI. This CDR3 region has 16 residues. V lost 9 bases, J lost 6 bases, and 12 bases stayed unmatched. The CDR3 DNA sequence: TGTGCCAGATCCGGGACTAGCGGCCGCGCAGCCGGGGAGCTGTTTTTT. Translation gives CARSGTSGRAAGELFF.

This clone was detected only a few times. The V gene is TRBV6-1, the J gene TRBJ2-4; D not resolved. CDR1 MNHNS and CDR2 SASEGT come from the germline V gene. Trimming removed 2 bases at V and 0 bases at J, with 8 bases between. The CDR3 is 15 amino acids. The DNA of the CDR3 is TGTGCCAGCAGTGAAACTGTCTTAGCCAAAAACATTCAGTACTTC. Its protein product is CASSETVLAKNIQYF.

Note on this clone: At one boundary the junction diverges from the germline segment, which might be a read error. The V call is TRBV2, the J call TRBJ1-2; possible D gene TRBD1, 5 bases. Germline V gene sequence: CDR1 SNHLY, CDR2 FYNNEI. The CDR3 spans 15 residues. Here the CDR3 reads CAGSVGGGVVYGYTF. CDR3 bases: TGTGCCGGCAGCGTGGGTGGGGGGGTTGTCTATGGCTACACCTTC.

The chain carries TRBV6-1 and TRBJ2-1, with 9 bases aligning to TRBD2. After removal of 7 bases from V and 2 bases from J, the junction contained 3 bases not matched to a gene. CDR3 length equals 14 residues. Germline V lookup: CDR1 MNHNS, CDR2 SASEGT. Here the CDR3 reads CASTLAGAYNEQFF. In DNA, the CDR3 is TGTGCCAGCACCTTAGCGGGAGCCTACAATGAGCAGTTCTTC.

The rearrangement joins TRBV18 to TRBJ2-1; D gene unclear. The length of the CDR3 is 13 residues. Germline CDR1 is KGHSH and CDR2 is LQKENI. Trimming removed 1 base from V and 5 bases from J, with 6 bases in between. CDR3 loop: CASSPRADNEQFF. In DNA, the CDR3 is TGTGCCAGCTCACCACGGGCAGACAATGAGCAGTTCTTC.

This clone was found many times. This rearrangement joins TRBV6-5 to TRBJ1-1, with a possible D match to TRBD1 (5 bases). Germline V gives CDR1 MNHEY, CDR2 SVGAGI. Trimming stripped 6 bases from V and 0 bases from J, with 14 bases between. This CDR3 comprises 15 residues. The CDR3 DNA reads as TGTGCCAGCAGCCTCAAGACAGTCTTGAACACTGAAGCTTTCTTT. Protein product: CASSLKTVLNTEAFF.

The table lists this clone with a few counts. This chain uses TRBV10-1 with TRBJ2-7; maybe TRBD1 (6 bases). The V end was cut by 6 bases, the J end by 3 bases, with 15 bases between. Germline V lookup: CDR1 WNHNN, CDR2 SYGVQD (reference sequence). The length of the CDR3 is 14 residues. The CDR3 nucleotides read TGCGCCAGCAGGAGACAGGCGGAGGTCTACGAGCAGTACTTC. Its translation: CASRRQAEVYEQYF.

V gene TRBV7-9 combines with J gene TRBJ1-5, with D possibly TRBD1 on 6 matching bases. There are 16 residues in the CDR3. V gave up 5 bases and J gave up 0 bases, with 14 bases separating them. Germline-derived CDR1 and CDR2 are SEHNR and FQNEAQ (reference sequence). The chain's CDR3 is CASSPGTFYSNQPQHF. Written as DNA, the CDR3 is TGTGCCAGCAGCCCGGGGACATTTTATAGCAATCAGCCCCAGCATTTT. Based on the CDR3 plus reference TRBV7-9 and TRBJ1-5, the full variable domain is DTGVSQNPRHKITKRGQNVTFRCDPISEHNRLYWYRQTLGQGPEFLTYFQNEAQLEKSRLLSDRFSAERPKGSFSTLEIQRTEQGDSAMYLCASSPGTFYSNQPQHFGDGTRLSIL.

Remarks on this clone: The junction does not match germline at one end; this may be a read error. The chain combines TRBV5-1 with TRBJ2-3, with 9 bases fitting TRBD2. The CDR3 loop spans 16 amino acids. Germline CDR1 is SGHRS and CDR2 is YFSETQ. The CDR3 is CASSHGLAGSTDAQYF. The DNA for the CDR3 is TGCGCCAGCAGCCACGGGCTAGCGGGAAGCACAGATGCGCAGTATTTT.

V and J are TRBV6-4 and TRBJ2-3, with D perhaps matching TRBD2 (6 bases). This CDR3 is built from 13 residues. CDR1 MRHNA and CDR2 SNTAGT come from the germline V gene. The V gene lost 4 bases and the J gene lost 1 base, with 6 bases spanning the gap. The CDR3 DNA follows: TGTGCCAGCAGTGCTAGCGGCACAGATACGCAGTATTTT. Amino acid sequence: CASSASGTDTQYF.

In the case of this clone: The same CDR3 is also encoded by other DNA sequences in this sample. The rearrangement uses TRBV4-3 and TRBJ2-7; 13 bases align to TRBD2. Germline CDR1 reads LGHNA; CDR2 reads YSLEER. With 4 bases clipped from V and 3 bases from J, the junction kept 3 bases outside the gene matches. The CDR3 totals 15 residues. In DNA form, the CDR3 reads TGCGCCAGCAGCCTGGGGACTAGCGGGATCTACGAGCAGTACTTC. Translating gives CASSLGTSGIYEQYF.

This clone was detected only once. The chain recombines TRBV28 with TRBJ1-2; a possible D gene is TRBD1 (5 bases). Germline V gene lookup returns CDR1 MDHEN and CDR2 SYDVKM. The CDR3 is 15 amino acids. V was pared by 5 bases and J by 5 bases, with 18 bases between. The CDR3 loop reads CASSGQGGVWYGYTF. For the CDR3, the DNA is TGTGCCAGCAGTGGTCAGGGAGGGGTCTGGTATGGCTACACCTTC.

The chain's CDR3 is CASSFDLAAYNEQFF. In nucleotides, the CDR3 is TGTGCCAGCAGCTTCGACCTAGCGGCCTACAATGAGCAGTTCTTC. V and J are TRBV9 and TRBJ2-1, with 7 positions matching TRBD2. Germline assignment: CDR1 SGDLS and CDR2 YYNGEE. The CDR3 runs 15 residues. The J segment lost 2 bases and the V segment lost 4 bases, leaving 6 bases of the junction unmatched. Filled out from reference TRBV9 and TRBJ2-1, the complete variable domain reads DSGVTQTPKHLITATGQRVTLRCSPRSGDLSVYWYQQSLDQGLQFLIQYYNGEERAKGNILERFSAQQFPDLHSELNLSSLELGDSALYFCASSFDLAAYNEQFFGPGTRLTVL.

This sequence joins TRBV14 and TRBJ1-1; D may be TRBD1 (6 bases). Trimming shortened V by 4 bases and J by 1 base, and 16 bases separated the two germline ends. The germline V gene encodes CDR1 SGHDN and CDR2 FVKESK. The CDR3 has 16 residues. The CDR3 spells CASSPARGTTNTEAFF. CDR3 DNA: TGTGCCAGCAGCCCTGCTCGTGGGACAACGAACACTGAAGCTTTCTTT.

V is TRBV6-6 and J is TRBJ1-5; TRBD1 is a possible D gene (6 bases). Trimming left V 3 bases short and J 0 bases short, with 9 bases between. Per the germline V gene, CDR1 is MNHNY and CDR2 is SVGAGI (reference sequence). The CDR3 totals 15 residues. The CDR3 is CASSYTGNSNQPQHF. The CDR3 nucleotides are TGTGCCAGCAGTTATACAGGGAATAGCAATCAGCCCCAGCATTTT.

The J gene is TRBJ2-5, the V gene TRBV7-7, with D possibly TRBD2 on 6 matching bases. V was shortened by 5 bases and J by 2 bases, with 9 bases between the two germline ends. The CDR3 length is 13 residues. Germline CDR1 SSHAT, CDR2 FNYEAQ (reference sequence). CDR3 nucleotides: TGTGCCAGCAGCCAGGGACTGCAAGAGACCCAGTACTTC. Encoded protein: CASSQGLQETQYF.

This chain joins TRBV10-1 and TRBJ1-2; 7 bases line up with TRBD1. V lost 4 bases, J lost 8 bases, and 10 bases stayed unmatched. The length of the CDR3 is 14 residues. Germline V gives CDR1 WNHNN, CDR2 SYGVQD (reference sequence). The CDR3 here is CASSVGQELRGYTF. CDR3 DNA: TGCGCCAGCAGTGTCGGACAGGAGTTACGAGGCTACACCTTC.

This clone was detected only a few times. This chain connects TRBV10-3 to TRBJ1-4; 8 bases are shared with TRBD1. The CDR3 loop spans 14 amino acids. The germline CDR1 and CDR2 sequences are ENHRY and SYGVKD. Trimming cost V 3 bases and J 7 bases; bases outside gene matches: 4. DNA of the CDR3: TGTGCCATCAGTGACCAGGGGGCCATTGAAAAACTGTTTTTT. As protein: CAISDQGAIEKLFF.

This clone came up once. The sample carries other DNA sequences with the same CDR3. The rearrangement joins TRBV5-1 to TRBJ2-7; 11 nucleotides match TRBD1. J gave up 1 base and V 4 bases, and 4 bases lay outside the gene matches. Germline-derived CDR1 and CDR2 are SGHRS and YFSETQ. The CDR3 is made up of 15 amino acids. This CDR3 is CASSLGTGGSYEQYF. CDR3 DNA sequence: TGCGCCAGCAGCCTGGGGACAGGGGGGTCCTACGAGCAGTACTTC.

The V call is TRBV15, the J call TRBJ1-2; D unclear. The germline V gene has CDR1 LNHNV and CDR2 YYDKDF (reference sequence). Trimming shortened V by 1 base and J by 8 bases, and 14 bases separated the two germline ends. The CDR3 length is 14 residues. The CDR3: CATSRGADKKGYTF. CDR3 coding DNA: TGTGCCACCAGCAGAGGTGCAGACAAGAAGGGCTACACCTTC.

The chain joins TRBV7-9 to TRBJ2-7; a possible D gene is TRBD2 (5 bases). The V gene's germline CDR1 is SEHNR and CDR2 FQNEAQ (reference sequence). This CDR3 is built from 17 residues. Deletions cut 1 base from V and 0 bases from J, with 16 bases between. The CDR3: CASSLGEFRPSSYEQYF. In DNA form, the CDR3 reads TGTGCCAGCAGCTTAGGGGAGTTCAGGCCTAGCTCCTACGAGCAGTACTTC. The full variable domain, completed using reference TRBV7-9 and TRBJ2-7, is DTGVSQNPRHKITKRGQNVTFRCDPISEHNRLYWYRQTLGQGPEFLTYFQNEAQLEKSRLLSDRFSAERPKGSFSTLEIQRTEQGDSAMYLCASSLGEFRPSSYEQYFGPGTRLTVT.

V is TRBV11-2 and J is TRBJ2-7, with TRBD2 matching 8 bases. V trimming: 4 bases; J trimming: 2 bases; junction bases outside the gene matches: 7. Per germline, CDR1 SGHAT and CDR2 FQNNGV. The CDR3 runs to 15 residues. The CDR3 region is CASSSGLAATYEQYF. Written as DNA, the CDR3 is TGTGCCAGCAGCTCCGGACTAGCAGCCACCTACGAGCAGTACTTC.